One and the same sample provided the 27 T cell receptor beta chains below, sequenced in a study of graft-versus-host responses after intestinal transplantation. Their recognized antigens are unknown. Profiling relied on immunoSEQ multiplex PCR, and the TCRdb table lists in-frame clones only, not all of them. This sample has 65,000 to 85,000 clones; around 86% occur once, and the top ten carry around 8%. The input for sequencing was unstimulated CD8+ T cells sorted from spleen or lymph node cells, taken before transplant. Source of these receptors: a human donor who was the organ donor for an intestinal transplant.

The V gene is TRBV11-3, the J gene TRBJ2-1; TRBD2 is a possible D gene (6 bases). The germline V and J ends were trimmed by 1 base and 7 bases, with 8 bases remaining between them. The CDR3 runs 13 residues. Per germline, CDR1 SGHNT and CDR2 YENEEA. This CDR3 is CASSLGLANEQFF. The CDR3 DNA sequence: TGTGCCAGCAGCTTAGGTCTAGCGAATGAGCAGTTCTTC. The variable domain in full, with the rest retrieved from reference TRBV11-3 and TRBJ2-1, is EAGVVQSPRYKIIEKKQPVAFWCNPISGHNTLYWYLQNLGQGPELLIRYENEEAVDDSQLPKDRFSAERLKGVDSTLKIQPAELGDSAVYLCASSLGLANEQFFGPGTRLTVL.

The chain recombines TRBV5-6 with TRBJ1-1; TRBD1 might be the D (6 bases). Germline loops: CDR1 SGHDT, CDR2 YYEEEE. This CDR3 comprises 15 residues. V shed 6 bases and J shed 0 bases, with 15 bases lying between them. CDR3: CASITRTELNTEAFF. CDR3 sequence (DNA): TGTGCCAGCATCACTCGGACAGAATTGAACACTGAAGCTTTCTTT.

The gene calls are TRBV7-9 and TRBJ2-5; D remains ambiguous. This CDR3 spans 12 amino acids. The germline V gene encodes CDR1 SEHNR and CDR2 FQNEAQ (reference sequence). V was cut by 5 bases and J by 0 bases, with 4 bases left in between. This CDR3 is CASSRYQETQYF. The CDR3 bases are TGTGCCAGCAGCCGCTACCAAGAGACCCAGTACTTC.

The chain employs TRBV2 and TRBJ2-7; TRBD1 aligns across 7 bases. J lost 2 bases, V lost 4 bases, and 5 bases had no gene match. The CDR3 loop spans 14 amino acids. The germline V gene encodes CDR1 SNHLY and CDR2 FYNNEI. The CDR3 DNA sequence: TGTGCCAGCAGTGGCCGGGACAGCCCCTACGAGCAGTACTTC. Translating it yields CASSGRDSPYEQYF.

The V and J genes are TRBV4-1 and TRBJ1-1, with 7 bases fitting TRBD1. The CDR3 sequence is 14 residues long. The V segment lost 0 bases and the J segment 4 bases; nucleotides outside the gene matches: 2. Germline V CDR1 and CDR2: MGHRA, YSYEKL. The CDR3 region is CASSQETGRTEAFF. CDR3 bases: TGCGCCAGCAGCCAAGAGACAGGGCGCACTGAAGCTTTCTTT.

The DNA for the CDR3 is TGTGCCAGCAGCCCTTGGGGGGGGTTGAAGTTTCTCTCACGGTCAGATACGCAGTATTTT. Encoded protein: CASSPWGGLKFLSRSDTQYF. This chain links TRBV5-5 with TRBJ2-3; 7 positions agree with TRBD2. Germline CDR1 is SGHKS and CDR2 is YYEKEE (reference sequence). This CDR3 region has 20 residues. V lost 4 bases, J lost 4 bases, and 24 bases stayed unmatched.

The sample holds one count of this clone. The chain recombines TRBV28 with TRBJ2-2, with TRBD1 as a possible D gene (5 bases). V lost 1 base, J lost 3 bases, and 15 bases lay in between. The CDR3 is 17 residues long. Germline V CDR1 and CDR2: MDHEN, SYDVKM. The CDR3 DNA reads as TGTGCCAGCAGTTTATTGTTTAGCAGGGTTTACACCGGGGAGCTGTTTTTT. Its translation: CASSLLFSRVYTGELFF.

V usage is TRBV5-6 and J usage is TRBJ2-1; D ambiguous. The CDR3 has 17 residues. In germline, CDR1 is SGHDT, CDR2 YYEEEE. The germline V and J ends were trimmed by 3 bases and 6 bases, with 22 bases remaining between them. The CDR3 DNA is TGTGCCAGCAGCTCAGGACGAGCCAACGTCCCCTTCAATGAGCAGTTCTTC. This translates into CASSSGRANVPFNEQFF.

The chain recombines TRBV29-1 with TRBJ1-5; tentatively, D is TRBD1 (5 bases). The V and J ends lost 4 bases and 5 bases respectively, with 12 bases between them. Germline CDR1 and CDR2: SQVTM and ANQGSEA. This CDR3 has 13 amino acids. CDR3 sequence: CSVVFGGDQPQHF. In DNA form, the CDR3 reads TGCAGCGTTGTTTTCGGGGGGGATCAGCCCCAGCATTTT.

The chain recombines TRBV9 with TRBJ1-5, with D perhaps TRBD1 (5 bases). The CDR3 covers 15 residues. The V gene lost 0 bases and the J gene lost 1 base, with 8 bases spanning the gap. Germline V gene lookup returns CDR1 SGDLS and CDR2 YYNGEE. The DNA of the CDR3 is TGTGCCAGCAGCGTAGATGGGGGGAGCAATCAGCCCCAGCATTTT. Translation gives CASSVDGGSNQPQHF.

The chain joins TRBV4-1 to TRBJ2-7; no definite D call. Germline values: CDR1 MGHRA, CDR2 YSYEKL. The CDR3 runs 15 residues. Between the trimmed V and J ends, which lost 1 base and 5 bases, there was a span of 15 bases. The CDR3 sequence: CASSQGLWVTNEQYF. CDR3 bases: TGCGCCAGCAGCCAAGGGCTGTGGGTTACCAACGAGCAGTACTTC.

V gene TRBV4-2 combines with J gene TRBJ2-2; 10 bases line up with TRBD2. Germline V gene sequence: CDR1 LGHNA, CDR2 YNFKEQ. This CDR3 has 15 residues. With 3 bases clipped from V and 6 bases from J, the junction kept 4 bases outside the gene matches. This chain's CDR3 is CASSQEAGGPGELFF. The CDR3 bases are TGTGCCAGCAGCCAGGAAGCGGGGGGGCCCGGGGAGCTGTTTTTT.

The chain links TRBV30 to TRBJ2-5; 14 bases map to TRBD2. Per germline, CDR1 GTSNPN and CDR2 SVGIG (reference sequence). With V trimmed by 3 bases and J by 4 bases, 13 bases remained unmatched. This CDR3 comprises 18 residues. For the CDR3, the DNA is TGTGCCTGGAGCGCCCCGGGACTAGCGGGGGCCCTACTAGAGACCCAGTACTTC. This translates into CAWSAPGLAGALLETQYF.

The chain is built from TRBV4-2 and TRBJ2-1; 13 bases match TRBD2. This CDR3 comprises 15 residues. CDR1 and CDR2 from the germline V gene are LGHNA and YNFKEQ. J gave up 9 bases and V 3 bases, and 5 bases lay outside the gene matches. CDR3 sequence: CASSHGTSGASEQFF. The CDR3 nucleotides are TGTGCCAGCAGCCACGGGACTAGCGGGGCCAGTGAGCAGTTCTTC.

The CDR3 here is CASSLGGDPYEQYF. For the CDR3, the DNA is TGCGCCAGCAGCTTGGGAGGGGATCCCTACGAGCAGTACTTC. The gene calls are TRBV5-1 and TRBJ2-7, with D tentatively TRBD1 or TRBD2 (5 bases each). Looked up from germline, CDR1 is SGHRS and CDR2 is YFSETQ. This CDR3 spans 14 amino acids. Trimming took 0 bases from V and 2 from J, leaving 9 bases between them.

This CDR3 is CASSPPERMNTEAFF. CDR3 nucleotide sequence: TGTGCCAGCAGCCCCCCCGAGCGTATGAACACTGAAGCTTTCTTT. The chain recombines TRBV7-6 with TRBJ1-1; the D is unclear. This CDR3 has 15 residues. Trimming stripped 5 bases from V and 0 bases from J, with 13 bases between. Germline assignment: CDR1 SGHVS and CDR2 FNYEAQ.

The rearrangement uses TRBV13 and TRBJ2-7, with TRBD1 matching over 7 bases. The V gene's germline CDR1 is PRHDT and CDR2 FYEKMQ (reference sequence). J lost 7 bases, V lost 3 bases, and 6 bases had no gene match. The CDR3 is made up of 13 amino acids. CDR3 sequence: CASSLGDSVEQYF. In DNA form, the CDR3 reads TGTGCCAGCAGCTTGGGGGACAGTGTGGAGCAGTACTTC. The full variable domain, completed using reference TRBV13 and TRBJ2-7, is AAGVIQSPRHLIKEKRETATLKCYPIPRHDTVYWYQQGPGQDPQFLISFYEKMQSDKGSIPDRFSAQQFSDYHSELNMSSLELGDSALYFCASSLGDSVEQYFGPGTRLTVT.

The chain recombines TRBV4-1 with TRBJ2-5, with unresolved D. V lost 2 bases and J 8 bases, leaving 18 bases between the germline ends. This CDR3 region has 15 residues. Germline CDR1 MGHRA, CDR2 YSYEKL. Here the CDR3 DNA reads TGCGCCAGCAGCCAACTCTTTGATGGGGTTGGTACCCAGTACTTC. Amino acid sequence: CASSQLFDGVGTQYF.

The chain has TRBV7-9 and TRBJ2-5; possible D gene TRBD1, 5 bases. The J call is doubtful: the DNA matches TRBJ2-7 better. This CDR3 is built from 12 residues. In germline, CDR1 is SEHNR, CDR2 FQNEAQ (reference sequence). The CDR3 DNA reads as TGTGCCAGCAGCTCAATCAGGGACGAGCAGTACTTC. Protein: CASSSIRDEQYF.

V and J are TRBV9 and TRBJ1-2; D not resolved. Trimming took 1 base from V and 1 from J, leaving 17 bases between them. CDR1 and CDR2 from the germline V gene are SGDLS and YYNGEE. This CDR3 region has 17 residues. In DNA, the CDR3 is TGTGCCAGCAGCGTAAGACCGGACGGATCCAATAACTATGGCTACACCTTC. As protein: CASSVRPDGSNNYGYTF.

This rearrangement joins TRBV19 to TRBJ1-1, with 11 bases lining up with TRBD1. Germline loops: CDR1 LNHDA, CDR2 SQIVND (reference sequence). V lost 5 bases, J lost 5 bases, and 7 bases stayed unmatched. There are 15 residues in the CDR3. As DNA, the CDR3 is TGTGCCAGTAGTCCCACCGGGACAGGGGGTACTGAAGCTTTCTTT. It encodes CASSPTGTGGTEAFF.

The chain uses TRBV5-1 and TRBJ2-1, with D perhaps matching TRBD2 (7 bases). This CDR3 spans 16 amino acids. V lost 0 bases to trimming and J lost 8 bases, with 18 bases between them. Germline V gene sequence: CDR1 SGHRS, CDR2 YFSETQ. Here the CDR3 reads CASSLESRGAIDEQFF. The DNA for the CDR3 is TGCGCCAGCAGCTTGGAGTCCCGGGGGGCGATCGATGAGCAGTTCTTC. The entire variable domain, with the rest obtained from reference TRBV5-1 and TRBJ2-1, is as follows: KAGVTQTPRYLIKTRGQQVTLSCSPISGHRSVSWYQQTPGQGLQFLFEYFSETQRNKGNFPGRFSGRQFSNSRSEMNVSTLELGDSALYLCASSLESRGAIDEQFFGPGTRLTVL.

The chain recombines TRBV7-2 with TRBJ2-1; TRBD1 matches 8 bases. Per germline, CDR1 SGHTA and CDR2 FQGNSA. After removal of 5 bases from V and 4 bases from J, the junction contained 7 bases not matched to a gene. The CDR3 consists of 15 residues. CDR3 nucleotide sequence: TGTGCCAGCAGCCCCTGGACAGGGCCTTACAATGAGCAGTTCTTC. The encoded protein is CASSPWTGPYNEQFF.

This chain uses TRBV5-1 with TRBJ1-3; the match to TRBD1 covers 8 bases. The CDR3 is 15 amino acids. Germline assignment: CDR1 SGHRS and CDR2 YFSETQ. Unmatched junction bases numbered 2, after V lost 3 bases and J lost 0 bases. Written as DNA, the CDR3 is TGCGCCAGCAGCTGGGGACAGGTCTCTGGAAACACCATATATTTT. Amino acids: CASSWGQVSGNTIYF. The full variable domain, with the rest looked up from reference TRBV5-1 and TRBJ1-3, is KAGVTQTPRYLIKTRGQQVTLSCSPISGHRSVSWYQQTPGQGLQFLFEYFSETQRNKGNFPGRFSGRQFSNSRSEMNVSTLELGDSALYLCASSWGQVSGNTIYFGEGSWLTVV.

The chain employs TRBV29-1 and TRBJ1-1, with unresolved D. V lost 7 bases to trimming and J lost 7 bases, with 10 bases between them. The CDR3 contains 10 residues. Germline V gives CDR1 SQVTM, CDR2 ANQGSEA. The CDR3 DNA sequence: TGCAGCGCTGCCATAAATGAAGCTTTCTTT. Translation gives CSAAINEAFF.

The rearrangement links TRBV29-1 to TRBJ2-7; TRBD2 is a possible D gene (6 bases). CDR1 and CDR2 (germline): SQVTM, ANQGSEA. V gave up 5 bases and J gave up 1 base, with 12 bases separating them. CDR3 length: 13 residues. As DNA, the CDR3 is TGCAGCGTTACCGGGGGAAAATCCTACGAGCAGTACTTC. It yields the protein CSVTGGKSYEQYF.

The V call is TRBV10-3, the J call TRBJ2-3, with D unclear. CDR3 length: 13 residues. V lost 7 bases and J 2 bases, leaving 10 bases between the germline ends. The germline gives CDR1 ENHRY, CDR2 SYGVKD. The CDR3 protein is CAIKGRDTDTQYF. The CDR3 nucleotides are TGTGCCATCAAAGGCAGAGACACAGATACGCAGTATTTT.